The 28 T cell receptor beta chains given below trace back to one sample, sequenced in a study of Ad26.COV2.S vaccination and SARS-CoV-2 variants. Sequenced by immunoSEQ multiplex PCR; TCRdb stores in-frame clones only, minus some. The sample includes around 450,000 clones, 75% to 90% of them seen just once. As to treatment: over 15 received Ad26.COV2.S at low or high dose, single or two shots; several received placebo; per-sample allocation not given. Following the first vaccine or placebo injection, samples were taken on day 63. Source: peripheral blood, taken in a trial of Ad26.COV2.S vaccine versus placebo. Receptor source: a person aged 18-60 years who received the Ad26.COV2.S COVID-19 vaccine or a placebo.

The genes are TRBV15 and TRBJ2-7, with D possibly TRBD1 on 5 matching bases. Per germline, CDR1 LNHNV and CDR2 YYDKDF (reference sequence). This CDR3 has 15 residues. Trimming removed 3 bases at V and 0 bases at J, with 12 bases between. CDR3 protein: CATSRASDNSYEQYF. The DNA of the CDR3 is TGTGCCACCAGCAGGGCTTCGGACAACTCCTACGAGCAGTACTTC.

V is TRBV18 and J is TRBJ2-2; D is unclear. CDR1 and CDR2 (germline): KGHSH, LQKENI. The CDR3 contains 13 residues. Trimming removed 8 bases at V and 2 bases at J, with 9 bases between. CDR3 region: CASRRPNTGELFF. The CDR3 nucleotides read TGTGCCAGCCGCCGGCCAAACACCGGGGAGCTGTTTTTT.

The chain joins TRBV7-8 to TRBJ1-5, with D unresolved. This CDR3 spans 13 amino acids. CDR1 and CDR2 (germline): SGHVS, FQNEAQ. V lost 1 base to trimming and J lost 6 bases, with 7 bases between them. The CDR3 loop is CASSLEGSQPQHF. The CDR3 coding sequence is TGTGCCAGCAGCTTAGAAGGTAGTCAGCCCCAGCATTTT.

The V and J genes are TRBV3-1 (or the pseudogene TRBV3-2) and TRBJ2-2; 7 nucleotides align to TRBD1. CDR3 length: 18 residues. Per germline, CDR1 LGHDT and CDR2 YNNKEL (reference sequence). With V trimmed by 3 bases and J by 6 bases, 16 bases remained unmatched. In DNA form, the CDR3 reads TGTGCCAGCAGCCATAAAGGGCACAGGGGAAGGTTTTCCGGGGAGCTGTTTTTT. It encodes CASSHKGHRGRFSGELFF.

This chain links TRBV5-4 with TRBJ2-3; possibly TRBD1 or TRBD2 for D (6 bases each). In germline, CDR1 is SGHNT, CDR2 YYREEE (reference sequence). The CDR3 length is 15 residues. Trimming removed 2 bases from V and 1 base from J, with 11 bases in between. CDR3 coding DNA: TGTGCCAGCAGCTTAGGTGGGGGGCGCACAGATACGCAGTATTTT. It is translated as CASSLGGGRTDTQYF.

The chain carries TRBV7-2 and TRBJ2-2, with TRBD1 matching over 10 bases. Losses at the gene ends were 1 base for V and 5 bases for J; bases not matched to a gene: 10. Germline CDR1 reads SGHTA; CDR2 reads FQGNSA. The CDR3 runs 18 residues. The DNA of the CDR3 is TGTGCCAGCAGCTTAGGTGGGACAGGGGCCCTAGGGACCGGGGAGCTGTTTTTT. Encoded protein: CASSLGGTGALGTGELFF. The variable domain in full, with the rest retrieved from reference TRBV7-2 and TRBJ2-2, is GAGVSQSPSNKVTEKGKDVELRCDPISGHTALYWYRQSLGQGLEFLIYFQGNSAPDKSGLPSDRFSAERTGGSVSTLTIQRTQQEDSAVYLCASSLGGTGALGTGELFFGEGSRLTVL.

The sample holds one count of this clone. This chain joins TRBV7-9 and TRBJ1-1; no definite D call. Per germline, CDR1 SEHNR and CDR2 FQNEAQ (reference sequence). The CDR3 is 15 amino acids. Trimming took 2 bases from V and 7 from J, leaving 17 bases between them. The CDR3 sequence: CASSLSRYSNNEAFF. The CDR3 DNA reads as TGTGCCAGCAGCTTATCCCGATATTCTAATAATGAAGCTTTCTTT.

This sequence joins TRBV28 and TRBJ2-3; 8 nucleotides agree with TRBD2. CDR3 length: 14 amino acids. Trimming took 6 bases from V and 0 from J; bases not matched to a gene: 2. In germline, CDR1 is MDHEN, CDR2 SYDVKM. For the CDR3, the DNA is TGTGCCAGCAGAGCGGGGGTAAGCACAGATACGCAGTATTTT. Translation gives CASRAGVSTDTQYF.

In its sample, this clone was seen once. The chain couples TRBV6-1 to TRBJ1-2; no definite D call. There are 15 residues in the CDR3. Per the germline V gene, CDR1 is MNHNS and CDR2 is SASEGT. Trimming cost V 1 base and J 4 bases, with 13 bases left between them. For the CDR3, the DNA is TGTGCCAGCAGTGAAGGTGGCAGCTCCACCTATGGCTACACCTTC. The encoded protein is CASSEGGSSTYGYTF.

J is TRBJ1-6 and V is TRBV4-3; D is possibly TRBD1 (5 bases). V lost 1 base and J 6 bases, leaving 10 bases between the germline ends. Germline values: CDR1 LGHNA, CDR2 YSLEER. CDR3 length equals 15 residues. The CDR3 DNA is TGCGCCAGCAGCCAAGTTTTCAGGGCTAATTCACCCCTCCACTTT. Its translation: CASSQVFRANSPLHF.

The chain joins TRBV7-3 to TRBJ2-3, with D possibly being TRBD2 (6 bases). The CDR3 consists of 15 residues. The V gene lost 1 base and the J gene lost 1 base, with 9 bases spanning the gap. The germline V gene encodes CDR1 SGHTA and CDR2 FQGTGA. CDR3 sequence: CASSLSAGRTDTQYF. The CDR3 DNA sequence: TGTGCCAGCAGCTTAAGTGCGGGGCGCACAGATACGCAGTATTTT.

The V and J genes are TRBV6-1 and TRBJ1-4, with 9 bases lining up with TRBD1. This CDR3 has 16 residues. With 4 bases clipped from V and 7 bases from J, the junction kept 10 bases outside the gene matches. Germline V gene data show CDR1 as MNHNS and CDR2 as SASEGT. The CDR3 loop is CASSALRGQGTEKLFF. As DNA, the CDR3 is TGTGCCAGCAGTGCCTTACGAGGACAGGGGACTGAAAAACTGTTTTTT.

The chain combines TRBV19 with TRBJ1-4; D call uncertain. CDR1 is LNHDA and CDR2 is SQIVND in the germline V gene (reference sequence). The CDR3 spans 15 residues. V dropped 3 bases and J dropped 0 bases, with 8 bases sitting between them. Written as DNA, the CDR3 is TGTGCCAGTAGTATTTACTCCGCAACTAATGAAAAACTGTTTTTT. Translating gives CASSIYSATNEKLFF. Supplemented by reference TRBV19 and TRBJ1-4, the full variable domain reads DGGITQSPKYLFRKEGQNVTLSCEQNLNHDAMYWYRQDPGQGLRLIYYSQIVNDFQKGDIAEGYSVSREKKESFPLTVTSAQKNPTAFYLCASSIYSATNEKLFFGSGTQLSVL.

This chain connects TRBV7-9 to TRBJ1-6, with 8 positions matching TRBD1. After removal of 1 base from V and 10 bases from J, the junction contained 6 bases not matched to a gene. This CDR3 is 15 amino acids long. Germline loops: CDR1 SEHNR, CDR2 FQNEAQ (reference sequence). CDR3 in amino acids: CASSLGSGGESPLHF. CDR3 bases: TGTGCCAGCAGCTTAGGTTCAGGGGGCGAGTCACCCCTCCACTTT.

The rearrangement uses TRBV27 and TRBJ1-5; D not resolved. The germline V gene has CDR1 MNHEY and CDR2 SMNVEV (reference sequence). The V and J ends lost 5 bases and 5 bases respectively, with 7 bases between them. The CDR3 is made up of 12 amino acids. CDR3 nucleotides: TGTGCCAGCAGTCCCCCCGATCAGCCCCAGCATTTT. This translates into CASSPPDQPQHF.

The V gene is TRBV13, the J gene TRBJ2-1, with 7 bases fitting TRBD2. The CDR3 contains 16 residues. CDR1 PRHDT and CDR2 FYEKMQ come from the germline V gene (reference sequence). J was trimmed by 0 bases and V by 5 bases; bases with no gene match: 7. CDR3 in amino acids: CASSPSAGPSYNEQFF. DNA of the CDR3: TGTGCCAGCAGCCCCTCAGCGGGGCCCTCCTACAATGAGCAGTTCTTC.

This clone was seen a few times. The V gene is TRBV13, the J gene TRBJ2-7; either TRBD1 or TRBD2 may fit D (5 bases each). Germline V gene data show CDR1 as PRHDT and CDR2 as FYEKMQ (reference sequence). The length of the CDR3 is 15 residues. V gave up 5 bases and J gave up 0 bases, with 14 bases separating them. CDR3 region: CASSPLGETSYEQYV. CDR3 nucleotides: TGTGCCAGCAGCCCTCTAGGGGAGACCTCCTACGAGCAGTACGTC.

V and J are TRBV6-2 or TRBV6-3 and TRBJ1-5; D is unclear. The V end was cut by 2 bases, the J end by 9 bases, with 14 bases between. The CDR3 runs 14 residues. Germline assignment: CDR1 MNHEY and CDR2 SVGEGT. CDR3 DNA: TGTGCCAGCAGTTACCTGGGCACCCCTTGGCCCCAGCATTTT. Residues: CASSYLGTPWPQHF.

The chain links TRBV6-5 to TRBJ1-3; D is perhaps TRBD1 (6 bases). This CDR3 is 15 amino acids long. CDR1 is MNHEY and CDR2 is SVGAGI in the germline V gene. Trimming removed 6 bases from V and 0 bases from J, with 12 bases in between. Here the CDR3 reads CASRLTGSSGNTIYF. As DNA, the CDR3 is TGTGCCAGCAGGCTGACAGGATCCTCTGGAAACACCATATATTTT.

The table lists this clone with a few counts. The J gene is TRBJ2-2, the V gene TRBV29-1; D not certain. The CDR3 is 15 residues long. The germline V and J ends were trimmed by 6 bases and 4 bases, with 18 bases remaining between them. The germline V gene has CDR1 SQVTM and CDR2 ANQGSEA. As DNA, the CDR3 is TGCAGCGTAATTGGACGTTTCGGAGTCACCGGGGAGCTGTTTTTT. Protein sequence: CSVIGRFGVTGELFF.

This chain joins TRBV3-1 (or the pseudogene TRBV3-2) and TRBJ1-1; D is uncertain. The CDR3 loop spans 12 amino acids. The germline V gene encodes CDR1 LGHDT and CDR2 YNNKEL (reference sequence). Trimming left V 0 bases short and J 6 bases short, with 5 bases between. The CDR3 here is CASSQEDSEAFF. The DNA for the CDR3 is TGTGCCAGCAGCCAAGAGGACTCTGAAGCTTTCTTT.

This clone showed up just a few times. J is TRBJ2-2 and V is TRBV4-2, with a possible D match to TRBD1 (5 bases). The germline V and J ends were trimmed by 4 bases and 5 bases, with 14 bases remaining between them. Per germline, CDR1 LGHNA and CDR2 YNFKEQ. The CDR3 spans 15 residues. The CDR3 region is CASSPQVGVTGELFF. In nucleotides, the CDR3 is TGTGCCAGCAGCCCCCAGGTAGGGGTGACCGGGGAGCTGTTTTTT.

The chain carries TRBV2 and TRBJ2-4, with D perhaps given as TRBD1 or TRBD2 (6 bases each). This CDR3 contains 17 residues. Trimming removed 1 base from V and 2 bases from J, with 15 bases in between. Looked up from germline, CDR1 is SNHLY and CDR2 is FYNNEI. CDR3 loop: CASSEVIGGGSKNIQYF. The CDR3 nucleotides read TGTGCCAGCAGTGAAGTGATCGGGGGCGGCTCCAAAAACATTCAGTACTTC.

The chain joins TRBV6-6 to TRBJ2-6; the D is unclear. Germline V gene data show CDR1 as MNHNY and CDR2 as SVGAGI (reference sequence). V was pared by 4 bases and J by 0 bases, with 4 bases between. The CDR3 has 14 residues. In DNA, the CDR3 is TGTGCCAGCAGTTCTAGCTCTGGGGCCAACGTCCTGACTTTC. This sequence encodes CASSSSSGANVLTF.

J is TRBJ2-1 and V is TRBV5-4, with 7 bases aligning to TRBD2. V dropped 3 bases and J dropped 3; count of bases not matched to a gene: 6. The CDR3 runs 15 residues. CDR1 and CDR2 from the germline V gene are SGHNT and YYREEE (reference sequence). In DNA form, the CDR3 reads TGTGCCAGCAGCTGGTCAGCGGGGAACTACAATGAGCAGTTCTTC. Its protein is CASSWSAGNYNEQFF.

This rearrangement joins TRBV27 to TRBJ2-1; possibly TRBD2 for D (5 bases). The CDR3 loop spans 19 amino acids. V lost 5 bases and J 7 bases, leaving 30 bases between the germline ends. Germline CDR1 MNHEY, CDR2 SMNVEV (reference sequence). The CDR3 nucleotides read TGTGCCAGCAGTCTCTTTAACCACATTTTGGACTCAGGAGGTAATGAGCAGTTCTTC. Its protein is CASSLFNHILDSGGNEQFF.

The V call is TRBV5-5, the J call TRBJ1-1; weak D call: TRBD1 (5 bases). CDR3 length equals 15 residues. V lost 0 bases and J lost 4, with 13 bases in between. CDR1 and CDR2 from the germline V gene are SGHKS and YYEKEE (reference sequence). The CDR3 region is CASSLVGAGGTEAFF. The CDR3 coding sequence is TGTGCCAGCAGCTTGGTTGGGGCGGGTGGCACTGAAGCTTTCTTT.

The chain is built from TRBV9 and TRBJ2-1; D is uncertain. V lost 3 bases to trimming and J lost 8 bases, with 18 bases between them. This CDR3 comprises 15 residues. The V gene's germline CDR1 is SGDLS and CDR2 YYNGEE. The CDR3 nucleotides read TGTGCCAGCAGCGCGAGCCCCAACCTTTTGGATGAGCAGTTCTTC. This gives the protein CASSASPNLLDEQFF.